These 9 T cell receptor beta chains were sequenced from one sample in a study of T cell repertoires in cytomegalovirus infection. TCRdb redid the calling of the reads with MiXCR, one entry per CDR3 protein. Altogether fewer than 85,000 distinct CDR3 sequences are present, 3.5% to 4% being singletons, with the ten largest covering under 25%. The sequencing input was PBMCs. Source of these receptors: a human donor in good health (CMV status not recorded). Some clones in this sample may be carry-over from other donors' samples.

Comments on this clonotype: It may be a read error: a sequence one base away is much more abundant. The CDR3 DNA is TGTGCCAACAGCGGGGGACAGTCTAGCACAGATACGCAGTATTTT. Translated: CANSGGQSSTDTQYF. J is TRBJ2-3 and V is TRBV7-9; perhaps TRBD2 as D (8 bases). CDR3 length: 15 residues. Germline CDR1 SEHNR, CDR2 FQNEAQ (reference sequence).

This clonotype was observed at least ten times. The chain carries TRBV14 and TRBJ1-2, with D unclear. Germline-derived CDR1 and CDR2 are SGHDN and FVKESK. V was clipped by 4 bases and J by 3 bases, with 6 bases between them. CDR3 size: 12 residues. The CDR3 DNA sequence: TGTGCCAGCAGCCCCATGGACTATGGCTACACCTTC. Its translation: CASSPMDYGYTF.

The CDR3 DNA follows: TGTGCCAGCAGCTTAGGGGCTAGCGGGGGGGCTGAGACCCAGTACTTC. Encoded protein: CASSLGASGGAETQYF. The J gene is TRBJ2-5, the V gene TRBV11-2; the match to TRBD2 covers 12 bases. Germline-derived CDR1 and CDR2 are SGHAT and FQNNGV. The V gene end was trimmed by 1 base and the J gene end by 5 bases; junction bases not matched to a gene: 5. The CDR3 has 16 residues.

This clonotype was picked up a small number of times. Possible read error: a much larger clone is one base away. The chain joins TRBV10-3 to TRBJ1-1, with a tentative D call TRBD1 (6 bases). Germline CDR1 and CDR2: ENHRY and SYGVKD. The CDR3 extends over 14 amino acids. The ends were cut back, 8 bases at V and 1 base at J, with 14 bases in the middle. CDR3 nucleotide sequence: TGTGCCATCGCGTTGGGGGGGGCGAACACTGAAGCTTTCTTT. Residues: CAIALGGANTEAFF.

This clonotype was found many times. V gene TRBV7-6 combines with J gene TRBJ2-3; possibly TRBD2 for D (5 bases). Germline values: CDR1 SGHVS, CDR2 FNYEAQ. V lost 5 bases and J 3 bases, leaving 15 bases between the germline ends. The CDR3 contains 15 residues. The CDR3 DNA follows: TGTGCCAGCAGCCCCGTGGGGAGTAAGACAGATACGCAGTATTTT. It yields the protein CASSPVGSKTDTQYF.

This clonotype was seen ten or more times. This chain joins TRBV11-2 and TRBJ1-4; D is possibly TRBD1 (6 bases). Germline V gene lookup returns CDR1 SGHAT and CDR2 FQNNGV. V lost 0 bases, J lost 0 bases, and 14 bases lay in between. This CDR3 has 18 amino acids. The CDR3 DNA is TGTGCCAGCAGCTTAGATCCGGGGGGCCTCGCAACTAATGAAAAACTGTTTTTT. Protein product: CASSLDPGGLATNEKLFF. Full variable domain (missing parts from reference TRBV11-2 and TRBJ1-4): EAGVAQSPRYKIIEKRQSVAFWCNPISGHATLYWYQQILGQGPKLLIQFQNNGVVDDSQLPKDRFSAERLKGVDSTLKIQPAKLEDSAVYLCASSLDPGGLATNEKLFFGSGTQLSVL.

In its sample, this clonotype was seen many times. The rearrangement uses TRBV7-3 and TRBJ2-7, with D maybe TRBD1 (6 bases). CDR1 is SGHTA and CDR2 is FQGTGA in the germline V gene. The length of the CDR3 is 13 residues. Trimming took 1 base from V and 7 from J, leaving 11 bases between them. In DNA, the CDR3 is TGTGCCAGCAGCTTAAATCCTCAGGGGGAGCAGTACTTC. Encoded protein: CASSLNPQGEQYF.

Ten or more counts support this clonotype. This chain connects TRBV7-6 to TRBJ2-3; no clear D. The CDR3 spans 15 residues. Germline lookup yields CDR1 SGHVS and CDR2 FNYEAQ. Between the trimmed V and J ends, which lost 0 bases and 1 base, there was a span of 8 bases. CDR3 nucleotides: TGTGCCAGCAGCTTAGCGCAGTGGGGCACAGATACGCAGTATTTT. Translation: CASSLAQWGTDTQYF.

Regarding this clonotype: This clone may be a read error of a much larger clone one base away. The chain's CDR3 is CVSSGGRAAETQYF. The CDR3 region has the DNA TGTGTCAGCAGTGGCGGGAGGGCCGCAGAGACCCAGTACTTC. The chain has TRBV7-9 and TRBJ2-5, with 9 bases identical to TRBD2. In germline, CDR1 is SEHNR, CDR2 FQNEAQ (reference sequence). This CDR3 is built from 14 residues.